Listed below are T cell receptor beta chains from one sample, sequenced in a study of shared clonotypes between healthy human individuals. Clones were read by immunoSEQ multiplex PCR, and TCRdb kept only the in-frame ones, dropping some. Of 2 million to 2.5 million clones listed, approximately 96% were seen once; the top ten hold roughly 0.13%. Sequencing was carried out using naive CD4+ T cells sorted from blood. The source is a man aged 18-30 years in good health. Both conserved end residues are part of each CDR3. A D gene is named only where the DNA matches it firmly. Size values are once, few and many counts, or a class for expanded clones, and some rows have none.

TRBJ1-6,-,TRBV27,-,TGTGCCAGCAGTTTAAGGCCCCAGGGTCGTTCACCCCTCCACTTT,CASSLRPQGRSPLHF
TRBJ1-1,TRBD1,TRBV13,-,TGTGCCAGCAGCCGACAGGGCCTGAACACTGAAGCTTTCTTT,CASSRQGLNTEAFF
TRBJ2-1,-,TRBV5-1,-,TGCGCCAGCAGACCGACTCTAGACAATGAGCAGTTCTTC,CASRPTLDNEQFF
TRBJ2-3,-,TRBV18,-,TGTGCCAGCTCACCCCTCGCGGGGGCTGCAGATACGCAGTATTTT,CASSPLAGAADTQYF
TRBJ1-2,TRBD1,TRBV5-1,few,TGCGCCAGCAGCTTAGCCGACAGGGGTGGCGGCTACACCTTC,CASSLADRGGGYTF
TRBJ1-6,-,TRBV2,-,TGTGCCAGCAGTGAATGGGGGGAAGCGACGGATTCACCCCTCCACTTT,CASSEWGEATDSPLHF
TRBJ2-7,-,TRBV11-3,-,TGTGCCAGCAGCTTAGTGGGGAGCTACGAGCAGTACTTC,CASSLVGSYEQYF
TRBJ1-5,-,TRBV7-2,-,TGTGCCAGCAGCCCTCCGGAACGGCAGCCCCAGCATTTT,CASSPPERQPQHF
TRBJ1-2,-,TRBV5-6,once,TGTGCCAGCAAGTTGGGGGCCGGGGTCGACTATGGCTACACCTTC,CASKLGAGVDYGYTF
TRBJ2-7,TRBD2,TRBV7-6,-,TGTGCCAGCAGCTTACGGCTAGCGGGAGCGGGGGAGCAGTACTTC,CASSLRLAGAGEQYF
TRBJ2-1,-,TRBV5-1,-,TGCGCCAGCAGCTTGCTGGGAAACGACTACAATGAGCAGTTCTTC,CASSLLGNDYNEQFF
TRBJ1-2,-,TRBV20-1,-,TGCAGTGCTAGAGGCACTTCGATCCACACCTTC,CSARGTSIHTF
TRBJ1-2,TRBD1,TRBV2,-,TGTGCCAGCAGCCCCGACAGGGGGTTAGGCTACACCTTC,CASSPDRGLGYTF
TRBJ2-1,TRBD2,TRBV7-3,-,TGTGCCAGCAGCTTAACTTCTGGAGCGGGGGGGCCCAATGAGCAGTTCTTC,CASSLTSGAGGPNEQFF
TRBJ2-7,TRBD1,TRBV27,-,TGTGCCAGCAGGCAGACAGGGGGCCGGTACGAGCAGTACTTC,CASRQTGGRYEQYF
TRBJ2-5,-,TRBV6-4,-,TGTGCCAGCAAACCACAGGCGGGGAGCCAAGAGACCCAGTACTTC,CASKPQAGSQETQYF
TRBJ2-2,-,TRBV29-1,-,TGCAGCGGCGGGGACACCGGGGAGCTGTTTTTT,CSGGDTGELFF
TRBJ1-1,-,TRBV7-9,-,-,CASSFISVNTEAFF
TRBJ1-2,-,TRBV5-6,-,TGTGCCAGCAGCTTGCTCGGCCCCATCTATGGCTACACCTTC,CASSLLGPIYGYTF
TRBJ2-7,TRBD2,TRBV5-1,-,TGCGCCAGCAGCTTGGAGGCGGGAGCGACCTACGAGCAGTACTTC,CASSLEAGATYEQYF
TRBJ1-3,TRBD1,TRBV2,-,TGTGCCAGCGTTAACAGGGGGAATTTAGCTGGAAACACCATATATTTT,CASVNRGNLAGNTIYF
TRBJ2-4,-,TRBV5-1,-,TGCGCCAGCAGCTTTGATGCAGGGTCGGCCAAAAACATTCAGTACTTC,CASSFDAGSAKNIQYF
TRBJ2-6,TRBD1,TRBV27,-,TGTGCCAGCAGTTTAAAAGGGACAGGGAGCATAGAGGCTGGGGCCAACGTCCTGACTTTC,CASSLKGTGSIEAGANVLTF
TRBJ1-5,-,TRBV18,-,TGTGCCAGCTCAAGCGAGGTAGATAGCAATCAGCCCCAGCATTTT,CASSSEVDSNQPQHF
TRBJ2-1,-,TRBV27,-,TGTGCCAGCCGGACTTACAATGAGCAGTTCTTC,CASRTYNEQFF
TRBJ1-1,TRBD1,TRBV29-1,-,TGCAGCGTGCCGGGACAGTTGAACACTGAAGCTTTCTTT,CSVPGQLNTEAFF
TRBJ2-7,-,TRBV5-1,-,TGCGCCAGCAGCGGCATATCCTTGGCCGAGCAGTACTTC,CASSGISLAEQYF
TRBJ2-6,-,TRBV2,-,TGTGCCAGCAGTGAACTAGGCTCTGGGGCCAACGTCCTGACTTTC,CASSELGSGANVLTF
TRBJ2-5,TRBD2,TRBV5-1,-,TGCGCCAGCAGCCTTCGGACTAGCGGGAGGGTTTGGGCCCAAGAGACCCAGTACTTC,CASSLRTSGRVWAQETQYF
TRBJ1-1,-,TRBV5-1,-,TGCGCCAGCAGCTTGACAGGGTTGAACACTGAAGCTTTCTTT,CASSLTGLNTEAFF
TRBJ2-7,-,TRBV6-5,-,TGTGCCAGCAGTTCAGGGGTCCAGATAGGCGAGCAGTACTTC,CASSSGVQIGEQYF
TRBJ1-2,TRBD1,TRBV5-1,-,TGCGCCAGCAGCTTGGCGGCAGGGGGCGAAACTAACTATGGCTACACCTTC,CASSLAAGGETNYGYTF
TRBJ1-4,-,TRBV30,-,TGTGCCTGGAACCGGCAGGTTAATGAAAAACTGTTTTTT,CAWNRQVNEKLFF
TRBJ2-2,-,TRBV4-1,-,TGCGCCAGCAGCCCCCAACGAGGAACCGGGGAGCTGTTTTTT,CASSPQRGTGELFF
TRBJ2-5,-,TRBV5-4,-,TGTGCCAACTCAGATGGGGGGCGAAGGCAAGAGACCCAGTACTTC,CANSDGGRRQETQYF
TRBJ1-4,-,TRBV7-8,-,TGTGCCAGCAGCTTTAGGGCAACTAATGAAAAACTGTTTTTT,CASSFRATNEKLFF
TRBJ1-5,-,TRBV6-5,-,TGTGCCAGCAGGAACGGGTACAATCAGCCCCAGCATTTT,CASRNGYNQPQHF
TRBJ1-2,-,TRBV28,-,TGTGCCAGCAGTTACTCCTATGGCTACACCTTC,CASSYSYGYTF
TRBJ2-5,TRBD1,TRBV5-1,-,TGCGCCAGCAGCAACCGACAGGGGCAAGAGACCCAGTACTTC,CASSNRQGQETQYF
TRBJ2-3,-,TRBV7-9,-,TGTGCCAGCAGCTTAGTTTGGGGGACGGATACGCAGTATTTT,CASSLVWGTDTQYF
TRBJ2-7,-,TRBV2,-,TGTGCCAGCAGCGGGGACATGGGCTACGAGCAGTACTTC,CASSGDMGYEQYF
TRBJ2-1,-,TRBV7-9,-,TGTGCCAGCAGCTTAACCGACGGAGCTGGGAGCTACAATGAGCAGTTCTTC,CASSLTDGAGSYNEQFF
TRBJ1-4,TRBD1,TRBV5-4,-,TGTGCCAGCAGCGCGGACAGGGGGGCAGAAAAACTGTTTTTT,CASSADRGAEKLFF
TRBJ1-1,TRBD1,TRBV30,-,TGTGCCTGGAGTAACTACAGGGGCACTGAAGCTTTCTTT,CAWSNYRGTEAFF
TRBJ2-1,-,TRBV7-2,-,TGTGCCAGCAGCCCCCGCGGGACTGGTTACAATGAGCAGTTCTTC,CASSPRGTGYNEQFF
TRBJ2-3,-,TRBV7-9,-,TGTGCCAGCAGCTTAGGCAATTCACAGGGAGTGGATACGCAGTATTTT,CASSLGNSQGVDTQYF
TRBJ1-6,-,TRBV9,-,TGTGCCAGCAGCTCAACCGGGCTACGGGATTCACCCCTCCACTTT,CASSSTGLRDSPLHF